The rows below give T cell receptor beta chains drawn from one sample of a study of shared clonotypes between healthy human individuals. Using immunoSEQ multiplex PCR, the repertoire was profiled, and TCRdb retains in-frame clones only, with some absent. The data show 2,500,000 or so clones, with around nine tenths seen just once and roughly 0.13% held by the top ten. Material: naive CD4+ T cells sorted from blood. The receptors here all came from a man younger than 35 in good health. Each CDR3 is given with its conserved first and last residue. Fields, in order: CDR3 protein, CDR3 DNA, clone size, D gene, V gene, J gene. The D gene is left open where the match is weak. Clone size is shown for a subset of rows, as once, few, many or a class of expanded clone.

cdr3_aa: CASSIRTGSKNIQYF
cdr3_nt: TGTGCCAGCAGCATTAGGACAGGGAGCAAAAACATTCAGTACTTC
clone_size: NA
d_call: TRBD1
v_call: TRBV7-3
j_call: TRBJ2-4

cdr3_aa: CASSSRLAGGTGELFF
cdr3_nt: TGTGCCAGCAGCTCACGACTAGCGGGGGGCACCGGGGAGCTGTTTTTT
clone_size: NA
d_call: TRBD2
v_call: TRBV5-4
j_call: TRBJ2-2

cdr3_aa: CAIGFGGTGELFF
cdr3_nt: TGTGCCATCGGATTTGGGGGCACCGGGGAGCTGTTTTTT
clone_size: NA
d_call: NA
v_call: TRBV10-3
j_call: TRBJ2-2

cdr3_aa: CASQTLSYEQYF
cdr3_nt: TGTGCCAGCCAGACACTATCCTACGAGCAGTACTTC
clone_size: NA
d_call: NA
v_call: TRBV2
j_call: TRBJ2-7

cdr3_aa: CASSIGGLGNEQFF
cdr3_nt: TGTGCCAGTAGTATCGGTGGTCTGGGGAATGAGCAGTTCTTC
clone_size: NA
d_call: NA
v_call: TRBV19
j_call: TRBJ2-1

cdr3_aa: CATSRDGRGSNTIYF
cdr3_nt: TGTGCCACCAGCAGAGACGGCAGGGGATCAAACACCATATATTTT
clone_size: NA
d_call: NA
v_call: TRBV15
j_call: TRBJ1-3

cdr3_aa: CAISEWGQGGYTF
cdr3_nt: TGTGCCATCAGTGAGTGGGGCCAGGGTGGCTACACCTTC
clone_size: NA
d_call: NA
v_call: TRBV10-3
j_call: TRBJ1-2

cdr3_aa: CAISESGYDTQYF
cdr3_nt: TGTGCCATCAGTGAGTCAGGCTACGATACGCAGTATTTT
clone_size: NA
d_call: NA
v_call: TRBV10-3
j_call: TRBJ2-3

cdr3_aa: CAWSPPPGSRFNNSPLHF
cdr3_nt: TGTGCCTGGAGTCCTCCCCCGGGCAGCCGATTTAATAATTCACCCCTCCACTTT
clone_size: NA
d_call: NA
v_call: TRBV30
j_call: TRBJ1-6

cdr3_aa: CASIINPGPHGYTF
cdr3_nt: TGCGCCAGCATCATTAATCCAGGCCCCCATGGCTACACCTTC
clone_size: NA
d_call: NA
v_call: TRBV10-2
j_call: TRBJ1-2

cdr3_aa: CASKYSPARNEKLFF
cdr3_nt: TGTGCCAGTAAATACTCGCCGGCCCGGAATGAAAAACTGTTTTTT
clone_size: NA
d_call: NA
v_call: TRBV19
j_call: TRBJ1-4

cdr3_aa: CASSPRGLADYNEQFF
cdr3_nt: TGTGCCAGCAGTCCCCGGGGACTAGCGGACTACAATGAGCAGTTCTTC
clone_size: NA
d_call: TRBD2
v_call: TRBV2
j_call: TRBJ2-1

cdr3_aa: CASSAEGNQPQHF
cdr3_nt: TGTGCCAGCAGCGCGGAGGGAAATCAGCCCCAGCATTTT
clone_size: NA
d_call: NA
v_call: TRBV6-6
j_call: TRBJ1-5

cdr3_aa: CASSFGPISSGNTIYF
cdr3_nt: TGTGCCAGCAGCTTCGGCCCTATATCCTCTGGAAACACCATATATTTT
clone_size: NA
d_call: NA
v_call: TRBV11-2
j_call: TRBJ1-3

cdr3_aa: CASSGGPYEQYF
cdr3_nt: TGTGCCAGTTCCGGTGGCCCTTACGAGCAGTACTTC
clone_size: NA
d_call: NA
v_call: TRBV19
j_call: TRBJ2-7

cdr3_aa: CASSHRPGLAGVTDTQYF
cdr3_nt: TGTGCCAGCAGCCACCGTCCGGGACTAGCGGGAGTCACAGATACGCAGTATTTT
clone_size: NA
d_call: TRBD2
v_call: TRBV7-2
j_call: TRBJ2-3

cdr3_aa: CASNRVLSVKGNQPQHF
cdr3_nt: TGTGCCAGTAACCGGGTTTTATCTGTCAAGGGTAATCAGCCCCAGCATTTT
clone_size: NA
d_call: NA
v_call: TRBV19
j_call: TRBJ1-5

cdr3_aa: CASSWSGRTETQYF
cdr3_nt: TGTGCCAGCAGCTGGAGCGGGAGGACGGAGACCCAGTACTTC
clone_size: NA
d_call: TRBD2
v_call: TRBV7-9
j_call: TRBJ2-5

cdr3_aa: CASSLQGVASGANVLTF
cdr3_nt: TGTGCCAGCAGCTTACAGGGGGTCGCCTCTGGGGCCAACGTCCTGACTTTC
clone_size: NA
d_call: TRBD1
v_call: TRBV11-2
j_call: TRBJ2-6

cdr3_aa: CAWSIGGQASYEQYF
cdr3_nt: TGTGCCTGGAGTATCGGCGGACAGGCCTCCTACGAGCAGTACTTC
clone_size: NA
d_call: TRBD1
v_call: TRBV30
j_call: TRBJ2-7

cdr3_aa: CASSLDGTPGSLHF
cdr3_nt: TGTGCCAGCAGCTTAGATGGGACGCCTGGATCCCTCCACTTT
clone_size: once
d_call: NA
v_call: TRBV11-2
j_call: TRBJ1-6

cdr3_aa: CASGEGREQYF
cdr3_nt: TGTGCCAGCGGGGAAGGGCGCGAGCAGTACTTC
clone_size: NA
d_call: NA
v_call: TRBV7-2
j_call: TRBJ2-7

cdr3_aa: CASSFGTDTQYF
cdr3_nt: TGCGCCAGCAGCTTCGGCACAGATACGCAGTATTTT
clone_size: NA
d_call: NA
v_call: TRBV5-1
j_call: TRBJ2-3

cdr3_aa: CASSRWGAGANVLTF
cdr3_nt: TGTGCCAGCAGTCGTTGGGGCGCTGGGGCCAACGTCCTGACTTTC
clone_size: once
d_call: NA
v_call: TRBV25-1
j_call: TRBJ2-6

cdr3_aa: CASSPTSGSVETQYF
cdr3_nt: TGTGCTAGCAGCCCCACTAGCGGGAGCGTAGAGACCCAGTACTTC
clone_size: NA
d_call: TRBD2
v_call: TRBV7-7
j_call: TRBJ2-5

cdr3_aa: CASSFAVQETQYF
cdr3_nt: TGTGCCAGCAGCTTTGCAGTCCAAGAGACCCAGTACTTC
clone_size: NA
d_call: NA
v_call: TRBV5-4
j_call: TRBJ2-5

cdr3_aa: CASSPGTGWNSPLHF
cdr3_nt: TGTGCCAGCAGTCCAGGGACAGGGTGGAATTCACCCCTCCACTTT
clone_size: NA
d_call: TRBD1
v_call: TRBV27
j_call: TRBJ1-6

cdr3_aa: CASSEAGYEQYF
cdr3_nt: TGTGCCAGCAGTGAGGCAGGTTACGAGCAGTACTTC
clone_size: NA
d_call: NA
v_call: TRBV2
j_call: TRBJ2-7

cdr3_aa: CASRKGGTGADTQYF
cdr3_nt: TGTGCCAGCAGGAAGGGCGGGACAGGGGCAGATACGCAGTATTTT
clone_size: NA
d_call: TRBD1
v_call: TRBV2
j_call: TRBJ2-3

cdr3_aa: CAWSVFGGYGYTF
cdr3_nt: TGTGCCTGGAGTGTCTTCGGGGGATATGGCTACACCTTC
clone_size: NA
d_call: NA
v_call: TRBV30
j_call: TRBJ1-2

cdr3_aa: CASSPLRKTGNYGYTF
cdr3_nt: TGTGCCAGCAGCCCCCTCCGTAAAACAGGAAACTATGGCTACACCTTC
clone_size: NA
d_call: NA
v_call: TRBV11-2
j_call: TRBJ1-2

cdr3_aa: CASSSPGPETQYF
cdr3_nt: TGTGCCAGCAGCTCCCCCGGCCCAGAGACCCAGTACTTC
clone_size: NA
d_call: NA
v_call: TRBV5-6
j_call: TRBJ2-5

cdr3_aa: CASSRERTSATSYEQYF
cdr3_nt: TGTGCCAGTAGTAGAGAGCGGACTAGCGCGACCTCCTACGAGCAGTACTTC
clone_size: few
d_call: TRBD2
v_call: TRBV19
j_call: TRBJ2-7

cdr3_aa: CAIREGNEKLFF
cdr3_nt: TGTGCCATCAGGGAGGGTAATGAAAAACTGTTTTTT
clone_size: few
d_call: NA
v_call: TRBV10-3
j_call: TRBJ1-4

cdr3_aa: CASSLGRSSNQPQHF
cdr3_nt: TGTGCCAGCAGTTTAGGGCGGTCGAGCAATCAGCCCCAGCATTTT
clone_size: NA
d_call: NA
v_call: TRBV28
j_call: TRBJ1-5

cdr3_aa: CASSPGGEETQYF
cdr3_nt: TGTGCCAGCAGTCCCGGAGGGGAGGAGACCCAGTACTTC
clone_size: NA
d_call: NA
v_call: TRBV27
j_call: TRBJ2-5

cdr3_aa: CASSLAGMNTEAFF
cdr3_nt: TGCGCCAGCAGCTTGGCCGGCATGAACACTGAAGCTTTCTTT
clone_size: NA
d_call: NA
v_call: TRBV5-1
j_call: TRBJ1-1

cdr3_aa: CATSRVKQGADTQYF
cdr3_nt: TGTGCCACCAGCAGAGTCAAACAGGGTGCGGATACGCAGTATTTT
clone_size: once
d_call: NA
v_call: TRBV15
j_call: TRBJ2-3

cdr3_aa: CASSTHQENTEAFF
cdr3_nt: TGTGCCAGCAGCACACATCAAGAGAACACTGAAGCTTTCTTT
clone_size: few
d_call: NA
v_call: TRBV7-9
j_call: TRBJ1-1

cdr3_aa: CASSIGARVGSPLHF
cdr3_nt: TGTGCCAGTAGTATAGGTGCCAGGGTAGGATCACCCCTCCACTTT
clone_size: NA
d_call: NA
v_call: TRBV19
j_call: TRBJ1-6

cdr3_aa: CASSYQAEQYF
cdr3_nt: TGTGCCAGCAGTTACCAGGCCGAGCAGTACTTC
clone_size: NA
d_call: NA
v_call: TRBV6-6
j_call: TRBJ2-7

cdr3_aa: CASSDSGTGGGTQYF
cdr3_nt: TGTGCCAGCAGTGACTCCGGGACAGGGGGAGGTACGCAGTATTTT
clone_size: NA
d_call: TRBD1
v_call: TRBV6-4
j_call: TRBJ2-3

cdr3_aa: CASSLVEVEGASEQYF
cdr3_nt: TGCGCCAGCAGCTTGGTTGAGGTCGAGGGGGCAAGCGAGCAGTACTTC
clone_size: NA
d_call: TRBD1
v_call: TRBV5-1
j_call: TRBJ2-7

cdr3_aa: CASGQEGTDTQYF
cdr3_nt: TGTGCCAGCGGCCAAGAAGGAACAGATACGCAGTATTTT
clone_size: NA
d_call: NA
v_call: TRBV2
j_call: TRBJ2-3

cdr3_aa: CASSQEVADTNEKLFF
cdr3_nt: TGCGCCAGCAGCCAAGAGGTGGCGGACACTAATGAAAAACTGTTTTTT
clone_size: NA
d_call: NA
v_call: TRBV4-1
j_call: TRBJ1-4

cdr3_aa: CASSLSPSGVGNEQFF
cdr3_nt: TGTGCCAGCAGTTTATCCCCCAGCGGGGTCGGGAATGAGCAGTTCTTC
clone_size: NA
d_call: TRBD2
v_call: TRBV27
j_call: TRBJ2-1

cdr3_aa: CASSLEGRAASYNEQFF
cdr3_nt: TGTGCCAGCAGCTTAGAGGGCAGGGCTGCTTCCTACAATGAGCAGTTCTTC
clone_size: NA
d_call: NA
v_call: TRBV11-2
j_call: TRBJ2-1

cdr3_aa: CASSPQGGNTEAFF
cdr3_nt: TGTGCCAGCTCCCCCCAGGGAGGGAACACTGAAGCTTTCTTT
clone_size: few
d_call: NA
v_call: TRBV11-2
j_call: TRBJ1-1

cdr3_aa: CASRGARAGTTEAFF
cdr3_nt: TGTGCCAGCAGGGGGGCCCGCGCAGGGACCACTGAAGCTTTCTTT
clone_size: NA
d_call: NA
v_call: TRBV21-1
j_call: TRBJ1-1

cdr3_aa: CASSHHWTSDTEAFF
cdr3_nt: TGTGCCAGCAGCCACCACTGGACCTCAGACACTGAAGCTTTCTTT
clone_size: NA
d_call: NA
v_call: TRBV5-4
j_call: TRBJ1-1

cdr3_aa: CASSIVIRHPNTEAFF
cdr3_nt: TGTGCCAGTAGTATCGTCATTAGACATCCGAACACTGAAGCTTTCTTT
clone_size: NA
d_call: NA
v_call: TRBV19
j_call: TRBJ1-1

cdr3_aa: CASSARTGPPETQYF
cdr3_nt: TGTGCCAGCAGCGCAAGGACAGGCCCACCCGAGACCCAGTACTTC
clone_size: NA
d_call: TRBD1
v_call: TRBV9
j_call: TRBJ2-5

cdr3_aa: CASSLAWNTGELFF
cdr3_nt: TGTGCCAGCAGTTTGGCCTGGAACACCGGGGAGCTGTTTTTT
clone_size: NA
d_call: NA
v_call: TRBV27
j_call: TRBJ2-2

cdr3_aa: CASKGGSSYNSPLHF
cdr3_nt: TGTGCCAGCAAAGGCGGTAGCTCCTATAATTCACCCCTCCACTTT
clone_size: NA
d_call: NA
v_call: TRBV28
j_call: TRBJ1-6

cdr3_aa: CASSQGRGGAADTQYF
cdr3_nt: TGCGCCAGCAGCCAAGGGCGCGGGGGGGCCGCAGATACGCAGTATTTT
clone_size: NA
d_call: TRBD2
v_call: TRBV4-1
j_call: TRBJ2-3

cdr3_aa: CASSASGGPDEQFF
cdr3_nt: TGTGCCAGCAGCGCGTCGGGAGGGCCTGATGAGCAGTTCTTC
clone_size: NA
d_call: TRBD2
v_call: TRBV7-2
j_call: TRBJ2-1

cdr3_aa: CASSHGTSGSSYNEQFF
cdr3_nt: TGCGCCAGCAGCCACGGGACTAGCGGGAGTTCCTACAATGAGCAGTTCTTC
clone_size: NA
d_call: TRBD2
v_call: TRBV4-1
j_call: TRBJ2-1

cdr3_aa: CASSGGTGFVHTEAFF
cdr3_nt: TGCGCCAGCAGCGGAGGGACAGGGTTTGTGCACACTGAAGCTTTCTTT
clone_size: once
d_call: TRBD1
v_call: TRBV5-1
j_call: TRBJ1-1

cdr3_aa: CSAPVGLYEQYF
cdr3_nt: TGCAGCGCTCCCGTCGGACTCTACGAGCAGTACTTC
clone_size: NA
d_call: NA
v_call: TRBV29-1
j_call: TRBJ2-7